This T cell receptor (beta chain) is from a study of T cells in Graves' hyperthyroidism and ophthalmopathy. Study-wide points: Peripheral blood also featured most of the thyroid clonotypes expanded above 0.001. Prediction of ophthalmopathy progression came a median approximately 6.6 months pre-onset.

RNA transcripts served as the template for amplifying TCR beta CDR3 regions. During a first-round RT-PCR of the TCR CDR3, the HTBI primer set was used. One entry per CDR3 protein results from TCRdb running MiXCR on the multiplex PCR reads. The sample shows nearly 600,000 distinct CDR3 sequences, approximately 15% of them seen only once. Pregnant or lactating patients were excluded, as were those with uncontrolled infection or other autoimmune disease. Regarding this clonotype: Its antigen is not identified.

The sequenced sample was blood. This TCR was recovered from a woman younger than 45 with Graves' hyperthyroidism that later progressed to Graves' ophthalmopathy.

The CDR3 here is CASSQEAGSNSPLHF. CDR3 coding DNA: TGTGCCAGCAGCCAAGAGGCAGGGAGCAATTCACCCCTCCACTTT. This sequence joins TRBV4-2 and TRBJ1-6, with D possibly being TRBD1 (5 bases). Germline CDR1 LGHNA, CDR2 YNFKEQ. CDR3 length: 15 residues. V was pared by 0 bases and J by 7 bases, with 10 bases between.